What follows describes a single TCR beta chain. The antigen remains undetermined. This specimen belongs to a study of cytomegalovirus exposure and HLA in healthy donors. Study as a whole: Earlier findings included about 120 million unique TCR beta sequences obtained from about 180 million T cells. Among approximately 400 genotyped donors, about 83% fell in the Caucasian-associated ancestry cluster.

The PCR contained 60 Vbeta and 13 Jbeta primers. Some clones are missing from TCRdb's copy, which holds only in-frame ones; the method was immunoSEQ multiplex PCR. The sample shows 200,000 to 250,000 clones, almost 80% of them seen only once. Study observations and caveats: As was reported, the HLA-A and HLA-B alleles of most subjects were accurately predicted from TCR beta sequences. By a later analysis, the bulk of CMV-associated TCR beta chains appeared HLA-restricted.

Source material: PBMCs. The TCR originated in a man between 18 and 29 years old in good health and CMV-seronegative.

DNA for the CDR3: TGTGCCAGCAGCGAGGCGGGACAGGACTACGAGCAGTACTTC. As protein: CASSEAGQDYEQYF. The chain couples TRBV9 to TRBJ2-7; 8 bases fit TRBD1. The CDR3 runs 14 residues. Germline V gene sequence: CDR1 SGDLS, CDR2 YYNGEE. The junction had 5 bases not matched to a gene; V was cut back by 3 bases and J by 3 bases.